The rows below give T cell receptor beta chains drawn from one sample of a study of Ad26.COV2.S vaccination and SARS-CoV-2 variants. The method was immunoSEQ multiplex PCR; TCRdb's version includes in-frame clones alone and lacks a portion of them. Of 300,000 to 500,000 clones listed, approximately 90% are singletons. Sequencing used peripheral blood, obtained in a trial of Ad26.COV2.S vaccine versus placebo. These receptors all stem from a person between 18 and 65 years old who received the Ad26.COV2.S COVID-19 vaccine or a placebo. Each CDR3 is given with its conserved first and last residue. D genes are given only for firm matches. Size values are once, few and many counts, or a class for expanded clones, and some rows have none.

TRBD1,-,TRBV14,TRBJ1-4,TGTGCCAGCAGCCAAGATGGGACTTTCGGGACAGGGGTCGAAAAACTGTTTTTT,CASSQDGTFGTGVEKLFF
-,-,TRBV13,TRBJ1-3,TGTGCCAGCAGCCGGCGGTCTTCTGGAAACACCATATATTTT,CASSRRSSGNTIYF
TRBD1,-,TRBV18,TRBJ2-6,TGTGCCAGCTCTTTAACCAGTGGGACAGGGTATACTGGGGCCAACGTCCTGACTTTC,CASSLTSGTGYTGANVLTF
TRBD1,few,TRBV7-9,TRBJ1-1,TGTGCCAGCATGGGGACAGGGGGCATTGGGATCACTGAAGCTTTCTTT,CASMGTGGIGITEAFF
TRBD1,-,TRBV29-1,TRBJ1-2,TGCAGCTATATGGGACAGGGGAACTATGGCTACACCTTC,CSYMGQGNYGYTF
-,-,TRBV13,TRBJ1-4,TGTGCCAGCAGCCCTGGAAGAAGGAATGAAAAACTGTTTTTT,CASSPGRRNEKLFF
TRBD1,-,TRBV5-1,TRBJ1-2,TGCGCCAGCAGCGCCAAGGGGACAGGGGTCGATGGCTACACCTTC,CASSAKGTGVDGYTF
TRBD2,-,TRBV29-1,TRBJ2-5,TGCAGCTCCTCGGGAGGTATCGGGACCCAGTACTTC,CSSSGGIGTQYF
-,once,TRBV5-4,TRBJ1-3,TGTGCCAGCAGTTCATTCATCTCTGGAAACACCATATATTTT,CASSSFISGNTIYF
-,-,TRBV6-5,TRBJ1-1,TGTGCCAGCTCCAACAGGGCGGATGAAGCTTTCTTT,CASSNRADEAFF
-,-,TRBV6-5,TRBJ1-2,TGTGCCAGCAGAAGTCACGCAGGAGGGTACGGCTACACCTTC,CASRSHAGGYGYTF
-,-,TRBV18,TRBJ1-1,TGTGCCAGCTCGTCAAAGGACGGAACTGAAGCTTTCTTT,CASSSKDGTEAFF
TRBD1,-,TRBV27,TRBJ2-7,TGTGCCAGCAGTTCGACAGGGTCAGCCTCCTACGAGCAGTACTTC,CASSSTGSASYEQYF
-,-,TRBV5-6,TRBJ2-7,TGTGCCAGCAGCTTAGCAGGGGCCCACTACGAGCAGTACTTC,CASSLAGAHYEQYF
TRBD1,-,TRBV5-1,TRBJ1-1,TGCGCCAGCAGCTTGAACAAAAGGACTACAGGGGGCGATGCCTATAGATGGGCTTTCTTT,CASSLNKRTTGGDAYRWAFF
-,-,TRBV6-5,TRBJ1-6,TGTGCCAGCAGGGCCGAAGATAATTCACCCCTCCACTTT,CASRAEDNSPLHF
-,-,TRBV6-1,TRBJ1-2,TGTGCCAGCAGTGAAGCAGGGGGAACCTCCCGAGGCTACACCTTC,CASSEAGGTSRGYTF
TRBD1,-,TRBV18,TRBJ1-1,TGTGCCAGCTCAGCGGGACAGGGGAACACTGAAGCTTTCTTT,CASSAGQGNTEAFF
-,-,TRBV4-1,TRBJ2-3,TGCGCCAGCAGCCAAGGTGTTGTGGGCCCGCAGTATTTT,CASSQGVVGPQYF
-,-,TRBV6-4,TRBJ1-2,TGTGCCAGCAGTGACCAACAGGGATCTGGCTACACCTTC,CASSDQQGSGYTF
-,-,TRBV6-5,TRBJ1-2,TGTGCCAGCAGTTACGGCGGGGCCCAGGGGGGCTACACCTTC,CASSYGGAQGGYTF
-,-,TRBV6-1,TRBJ1-2,TGTGCCAGCAGTGAAATGGGACGGCCGACTTATAACTATGGCTACACCTTC,CASSEMGRPTYNYGYTF
-,-,TRBV7-8,TRBJ1-2,TGTGCCAGCAGCTTAGTCGGGGGTTTAGCTAACTATGGCTACACCTTC,CASSLVGGLANYGYTF
-,-,TRBV15,TRBJ1-2,TGTGCCACCAGCCAGCCCTACTCGGGTCATTATGGCTACACCTTC,CATSQPYSGHYGYTF
TRBD1,-,TRBV5-4,TRBJ2-6,TGTGCCAGCAGCTTGGGACAGGGGGCTACTGGGGCCAACGTCCTGACTTTC,CASSLGQGATGANVLTF
-,-,TRBV6-5,TRBJ1-2,TGTGCCAGCAGTACAGCTAACTATGGCTACACCTTC,CASSTANYGYTF
-,-,TRBV27,TRBJ2-7,TGTGCCAGCAAAGGGGGAAGCTCCTACGAGCAGTACTTC,CASKGGSSYEQYF
TRBD2,-,TRBV11-2,TRBJ2-5,TGTGCCAGCAGCTTAAACAACGGGGGGCAAGAGACCCAGTACTTC,CASSLNNGGQETQYF
TRBD2,-,TRBV3-1/TRBV3-2,TRBJ2-5,TGTGCCAGCAGCCCATGGACTAGCGGGGGGGAAGAGACCCAGTACTTC,CASSPWTSGGEETQYF
-,-,TRBV2,TRBJ1-5,TGTGCCAGCAGTCCACAGTACAATCAGCCCCAGCATTTT,CASSPQYNQPQHF
TRBD1,-,TRBV7-7,TRBJ2-2,TGTGCTAGCAGCGAACTACAGGGGGTGCCCGGGGAGCTGTTTTTT,CASSELQGVPGELFF
TRBD1,-,TRBV19,TRBJ2-5,TGTGCCAGTAGTAACTCAGGGGGAGTTACCCAGTACTTC,CASSNSGGVTQYF
TRBD2,-,TRBV4-1,TRBJ2-1,TGCGCCAGCAGCCAAGATGGACTAGCGGGGGTCTATGAGCAGTTCTTC,CASSQDGLAGVYEQFF
-,-,TRBV11-2,TRBJ1-3,TGTGCCAGCAGCCGAGCCTCGGAAAACACCATATATTTT,CASSRASENTIYF
-,-,TRBV3-1/TRBV3-2,TRBJ1-2,TGTGCCAGCAGCCAAGAGAACAGGGTATTTGGCTACACCTTC,CASSQENRVFGYTF
TRBD1,-,TRBV30,TRBJ1-2,TGTGCCTGGACTTATCAGGGGGGTATCGGCTACACCTTC,CAWTYQGGIGYTF
-,-,TRBV15,TRBJ2-5,TGTGCCACCAGCAGACGGGGTTTTGTCGCTCTAGAAGAGACCCAGTACTTC,CATSRRGFVALEETQYF
-,-,TRBV6-2/TRBV6-3,TRBJ1-2,TGTGCCAGCAGTTACTTGGGTTTACGGAGTTTGGACTATGGCTACACCTTC,CASSYLGLRSLDYGYTF
-,-,TRBV6-5,TRBJ2-2,TGTGCCAGCAGACGGGCTGGTAGTACCGGGGAGCTGTTTTTT,CASRRAGSTGELFF
TRBD2,-,TRBV3-1/TRBV3-2,TRBJ2-3,TGTGCCAGCAGCCAAGGCACTAGCGGGGGTGGAGATACGCAGTATTTT,CASSQGTSGGGDTQYF